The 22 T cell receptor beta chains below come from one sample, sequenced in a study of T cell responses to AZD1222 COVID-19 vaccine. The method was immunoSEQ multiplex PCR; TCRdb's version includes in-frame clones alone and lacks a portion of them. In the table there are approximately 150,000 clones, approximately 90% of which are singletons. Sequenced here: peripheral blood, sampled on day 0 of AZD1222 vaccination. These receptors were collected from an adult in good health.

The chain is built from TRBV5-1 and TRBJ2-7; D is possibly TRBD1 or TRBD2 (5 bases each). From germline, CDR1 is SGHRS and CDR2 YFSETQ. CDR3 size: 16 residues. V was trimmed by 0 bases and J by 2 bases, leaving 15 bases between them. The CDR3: CASSLEIRDGPYEQYF. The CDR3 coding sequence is TGCGCCAGCAGCTTGGAGATCCGGGACGGTCCCTACGAGCAGTACTTC.

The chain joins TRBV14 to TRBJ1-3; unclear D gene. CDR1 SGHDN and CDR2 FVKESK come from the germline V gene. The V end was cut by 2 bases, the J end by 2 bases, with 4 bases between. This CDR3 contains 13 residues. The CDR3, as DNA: TGTGCCAGCAGCCAACAGCCTGGAAACACCATATATTTT. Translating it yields CASSQQPGNTIYF.

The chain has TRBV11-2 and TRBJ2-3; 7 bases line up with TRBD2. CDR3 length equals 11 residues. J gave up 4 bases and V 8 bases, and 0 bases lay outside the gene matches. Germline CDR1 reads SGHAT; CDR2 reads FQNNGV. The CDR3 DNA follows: TGTGCCAGCCGGGGGGCAGATACGCAGTATTTT. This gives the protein CASRGADTQYF.

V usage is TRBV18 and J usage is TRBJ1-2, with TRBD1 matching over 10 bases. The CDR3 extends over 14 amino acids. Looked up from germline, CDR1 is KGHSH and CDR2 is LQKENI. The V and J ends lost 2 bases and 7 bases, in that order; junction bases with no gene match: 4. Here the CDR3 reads CASSPGGTGVGYTF. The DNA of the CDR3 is TGTGCCAGCTCACCAGGAGGGACAGGGGTTGGCTACACCTTC. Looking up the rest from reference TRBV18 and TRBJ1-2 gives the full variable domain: NAGVMQNPRHLVRRRGQEARLRCSPMKGHSHVYWYRQLPEEGLKFMVYLQKENIIDESGMPKERFSAEFPKEGPSILRIQQVVRGDSAAYFCASSPGGTGVGYTFGSGTRLTVV.

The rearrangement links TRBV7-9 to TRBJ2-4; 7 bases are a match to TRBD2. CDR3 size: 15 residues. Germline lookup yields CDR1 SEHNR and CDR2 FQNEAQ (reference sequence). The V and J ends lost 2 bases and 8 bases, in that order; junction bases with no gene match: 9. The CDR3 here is CASSLFGRNEDIQYF. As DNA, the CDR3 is TGTGCCAGCAGCTTATTCGGGAGGAATGAGGACATTCAGTACTTC. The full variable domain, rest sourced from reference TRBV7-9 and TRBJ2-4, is DTGVSQNPRHKITKRGQNVTFRCDPISEHNRLYWYRQTLGQGPEFLTYFQNEAQLEKSRLLSDRFSAERPKGSFSTLEIQRTEQGDSAMYLCASSLFGRNEDIQYFGAGTRLSVL.

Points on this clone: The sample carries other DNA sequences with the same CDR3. As DNA, the CDR3 is TGTGCCAGCAGCCCCAGACTAGCGGGAAGGAATGAGCAGTTCTTC. It is translated as CASSPRLAGRNEQFF. The rearrangement links TRBV9 to TRBJ2-1; 11 nucleotides match TRBD2. The CDR3 has 15 amino acids. Germline V gene sequence: CDR1 SGDLS, CDR2 YYNGEE. Trimming removed 4 bases from V and 7 bases from J; junction bases left unmatched: 7.

CDR3 region: CASSLTMREGRYNEQFF. The CDR3 DNA follows: TGCGCCAGCAGCTTGACGATGCGGGAGGGCCGATACAATGAGCAGTTCTTC. This sequence joins TRBV5-1 and TRBJ2-1; 9 bases are shared with TRBD2. Germline V gene lookup returns CDR1 SGHRS and CDR2 YFSETQ. This CDR3 region has 17 residues. Germline trimming cut 1 base from V and 4 bases from J; bases unmatched to any gene: 9. The entire variable domain, with the rest obtained from reference TRBV5-1 and TRBJ2-1, is as follows: KAGVTQTPRYLIKTRGQQVTLSCSPISGHRSVSWYQQTPGQGLQFLFEYFSETQRNKGNFPGRFSGRQFSNSRSEMNVSTLELGDSALYLCASSLTMREGRYNEQFFGPGTRLTVL.

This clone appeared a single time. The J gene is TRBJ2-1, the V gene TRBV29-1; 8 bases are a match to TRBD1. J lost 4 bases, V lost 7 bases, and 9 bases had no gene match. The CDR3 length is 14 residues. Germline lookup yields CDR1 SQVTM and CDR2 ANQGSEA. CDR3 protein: CSADRGPNYNEQFF. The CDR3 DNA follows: TGCAGCGCTGACAGGGGCCCAAATTACAATGAGCAGTTCTTC.

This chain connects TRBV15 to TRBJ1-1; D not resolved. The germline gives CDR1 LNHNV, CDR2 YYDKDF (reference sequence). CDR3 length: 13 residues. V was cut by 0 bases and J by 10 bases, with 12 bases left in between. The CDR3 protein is CATSRDQRFGAFF. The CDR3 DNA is TGTGCCACCAGCAGAGATCAGAGGTTCGGAGCTTTCTTT.

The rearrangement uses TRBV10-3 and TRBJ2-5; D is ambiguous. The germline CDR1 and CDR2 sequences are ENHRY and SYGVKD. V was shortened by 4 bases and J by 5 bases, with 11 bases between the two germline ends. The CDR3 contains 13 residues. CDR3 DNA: TGTGCCATCAGTGCCGAACCGAGGGAGACCCAGTACTTC. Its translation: CAISAEPRETQYF.

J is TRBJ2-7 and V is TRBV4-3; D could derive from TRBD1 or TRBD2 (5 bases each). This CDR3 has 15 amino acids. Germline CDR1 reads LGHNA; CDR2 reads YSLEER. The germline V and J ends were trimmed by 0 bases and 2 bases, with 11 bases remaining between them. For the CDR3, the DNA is TGCGCCAGCAGCCAAGACCGGGTGGGGGCCTACGAGCAGTACTTC. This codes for CASSQDRVGAYEQYF.

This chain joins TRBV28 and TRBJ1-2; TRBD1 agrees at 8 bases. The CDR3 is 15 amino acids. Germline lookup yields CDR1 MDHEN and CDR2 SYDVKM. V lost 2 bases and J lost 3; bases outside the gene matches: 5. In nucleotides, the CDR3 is TGTGCCAGCAGTTTAATACAGGGGGTCGACTATGGCTACACCTTC. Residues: CASSLIQGVDYGYTF.

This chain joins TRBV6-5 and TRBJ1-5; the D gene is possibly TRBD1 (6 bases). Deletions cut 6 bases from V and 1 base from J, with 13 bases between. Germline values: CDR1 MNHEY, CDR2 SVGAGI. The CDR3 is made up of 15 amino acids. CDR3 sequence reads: CASREGGYSNQPQHF. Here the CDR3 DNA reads TGTGCCAGCAGAGAGGGGGGGTACAGCAATCAGCCCCAGCATTTT.

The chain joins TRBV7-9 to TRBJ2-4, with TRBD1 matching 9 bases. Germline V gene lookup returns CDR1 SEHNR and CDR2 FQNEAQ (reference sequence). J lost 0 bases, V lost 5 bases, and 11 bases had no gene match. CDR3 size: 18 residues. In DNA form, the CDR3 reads TGTGCCAGCAGCGAAAGGGGGACAGGGCCAATAGCCAAAAACATTCAGTACTTC. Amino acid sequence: CASSERGTGPIAKNIQYF.

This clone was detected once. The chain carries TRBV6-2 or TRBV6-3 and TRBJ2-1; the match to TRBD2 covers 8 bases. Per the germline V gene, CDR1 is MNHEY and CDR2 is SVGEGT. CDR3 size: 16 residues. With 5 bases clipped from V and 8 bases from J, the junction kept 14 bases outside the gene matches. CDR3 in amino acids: CASSRETSDKVDEQFF. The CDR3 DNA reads TGTGCCAGCAGTCGCGAGACTAGCGATAAGGTCGATGAGCAGTTCTTC.

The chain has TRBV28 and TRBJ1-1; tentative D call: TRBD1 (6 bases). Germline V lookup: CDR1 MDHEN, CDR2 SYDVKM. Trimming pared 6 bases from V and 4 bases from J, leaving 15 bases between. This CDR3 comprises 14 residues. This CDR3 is CASSGGQGRTEAFF. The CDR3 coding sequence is TGTGCCAGCAGCGGGGGGCAGGGACGCACTGAAGCTTTCTTT. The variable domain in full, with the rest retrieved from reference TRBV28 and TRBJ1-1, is DVKVTQSSRYLVKRTGEKVFLECVQDMDHENMFWYRQDPGLGLRLIYFSYDVKMKEKGDIPEGYSVSREKKERFSLILESASTNQTSMYLCASSGGQGRTEAFFGQGTRLTVV.

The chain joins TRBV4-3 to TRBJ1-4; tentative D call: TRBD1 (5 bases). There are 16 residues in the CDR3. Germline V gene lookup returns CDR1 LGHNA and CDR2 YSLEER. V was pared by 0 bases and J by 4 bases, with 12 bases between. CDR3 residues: CASSQDVGDGNEKLFF. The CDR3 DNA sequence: TGCGCCAGCAGCCAAGATGTGGGGGACGGTAATGAAAAACTGTTTTTT.

The CDR3 loop is CATSDSRDYQETQYF. The DNA for the CDR3 is TGTGCCACCAGTGACTCACGGGACTACCAAGAGACCCAGTACTTC. The gene calls are TRBV24-1 and TRBJ2-5, with TRBD2 as a possible D gene (6 bases). Germline CDR1 is KGHDR and CDR2 is SFDVKD. CDR3 length: 15 amino acids. The V end was cut by 4 bases, the J end by 0 bases, with 11 bases between.

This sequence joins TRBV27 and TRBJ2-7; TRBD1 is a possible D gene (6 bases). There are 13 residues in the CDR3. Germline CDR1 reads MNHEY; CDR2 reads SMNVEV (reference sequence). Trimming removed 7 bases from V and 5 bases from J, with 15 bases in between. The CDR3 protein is CASKGRGFHEQYF. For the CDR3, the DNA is TGTGCCAGCAAAGGCAGGGGTTTCCACGAGCAGTACTTC.

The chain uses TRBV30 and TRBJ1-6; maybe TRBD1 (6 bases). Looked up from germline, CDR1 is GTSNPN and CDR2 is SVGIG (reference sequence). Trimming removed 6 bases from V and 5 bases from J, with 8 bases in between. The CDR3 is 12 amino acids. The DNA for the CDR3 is TGTGCCTGCAACAGGGATAATTCACCCCTCCACTTT. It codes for CACNRDNSPLHF.

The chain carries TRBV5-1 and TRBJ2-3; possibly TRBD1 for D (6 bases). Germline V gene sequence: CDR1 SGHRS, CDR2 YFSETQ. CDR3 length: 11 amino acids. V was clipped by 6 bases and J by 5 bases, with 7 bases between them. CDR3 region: CASKGEDTQYF. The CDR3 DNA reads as TGCGCCAGCAAGGGGGAAGATACGCAGTATTTT.

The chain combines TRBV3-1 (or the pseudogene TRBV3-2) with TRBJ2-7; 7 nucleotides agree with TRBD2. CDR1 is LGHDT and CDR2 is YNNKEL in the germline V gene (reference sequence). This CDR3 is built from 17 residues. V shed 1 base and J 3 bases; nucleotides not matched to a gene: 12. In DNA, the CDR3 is TGTGCCAGCAGCCAAGTGTCTGCGGGAGAATTCTTCTACGAGCAGTACTTC. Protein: CASSQVSAGEFFYEQYF.